These T cell receptor beta chains were read from a single sample in a study of EBV T-cell therapy then PD-1 blockade in nasopharyngeal carcinoma. Their antigens are not known. The data were produced by immunoSEQ multiplex PCR, yet TCRdb's version contains in-frame clones alone and is incomplete. The data hold 20,000 to 25,000 clones, with 70% to 85% observed a single time. This material consisted of CD8+ T cells from blood, taken at day -245 from a patient whose treatment included autologous EBV-specific T cells and nivolumab. Receptor source: a man between 35 and 55 years old with nasopharyngeal carcinoma. Both conserved end residues are part of each CDR3. The order of the fields is J gene, clone size, D gene, V gene, CDR3 DNA, CDR3 protein. D genes are given only for firm matches. Clone size is given for some rows only: seen once, a few or many times, or a class if the clone is expanded.

TRBJ2-5 - - TRBV28 TGTGCCAGCAGGCCGGGACTTTCTCAAGAGACCCAGTACTTC CASRPGLSQETQYF
TRBJ2-3 once - TRBV18 TGTGCCAGCTCACCACCTTGGGGGGCTGTGGCAGATACGCAGTATTTT CASSPPWGAVADTQYF
TRBJ2-1 few - TRBV9 TGTGCCAGCAGCGTAGACCCTTCTTCGGCCGCTGTCGTATGGGGTGAGCAGTTCTTC CASSVDPSSAAVVWGEQFF
TRBJ1-5 - TRBD1 TRBV6-5 TGTGCCAGCAGCAGACAGACAGGGGAGAGCCAGCCCCAGCATTTT CASSRQTGESQPQHF
TRBJ1-5 - - TRBV7-8 TGTGCCAGCAGCTTAGAGGGTTATAGCAATCAGCCCCAGCATTTT CASSLEGYSNQPQHF
TRBJ2-5 once - TRBV6-2/TRBV6-3 TGTGCCAGCAGTTACTCGTGGGGGGGGCGCCGGACCCAGTACTTC CASSYSWGGRRTQYF
TRBJ2-3 few - TRBV6-4 TGTGCCAGCAGTGACTCTAGCTCCCGGGGCCCAGATACGCAGTATTTT CASSDSSSRGPDTQYF
TRBJ1-2 - - TRBV27 TGTGCCAGCACCAAGAACAGGGTCTATGGCTACACCTTC CASTKNRVYGYTF
TRBJ2-3 - - TRBV6-5 TGTGCCAGCGGGTTCACGGGCAGTTTCACAGATACGCAGTATTTT CASGFTGSFTDTQYF
TRBJ2-3 once TRBD1 TRBV27 TGTGCCAGCAGCATATGGGACAGGGAACAAGATACGCAGTATTTT CASSIWDREQDTQYF
TRBJ1-2 - - TRBV5-6 TGTGCCAGCAGCTTGGGGGTACAGGGTGAGGGCTATGGCTACACCTTC CASSLGVQGEGYGYTF
TRBJ2-3 - - TRBV18 TGTGCCAGCTCACCACCGCAGGGGCGAGGTACGCAGTATTTT CASSPPQGRGTQYF
TRBJ2-3 - TRBD2 TRBV27 TGTGCCAGCAGTTTATCTTTAAGCGGGGGGGGCCCCGGGCAGTATTTT CASSLSLSGGGPGQYF
TRBJ2-2 - - TRBV6-4 TGTGCCAGCAGTGATGGACCAGCGGAGGGGTCCGGGGAGCTGTTTTTT CASSDGPAEGSGELFF
TRBJ2-2 - - TRBV9 TGTGCCAGCAGCCCCCGCTACGTTCAAGCCGGGGAGCTGTTTTTT CASSPRYVQAGELFF
TRBJ2-7 - TRBD1 TRBV28 TGTGCCAGCAGTTTAAATCTCCAGGGGGACGAGCAGTACTTC CASSLNLQGDEQYF
TRBJ1-6 - - TRBV19 TGTGCCAGTAGTATCTGGGGCTCCTATAATTCACCCCTCCACTTT CASSIWGSYNSPLHF
TRBJ2-2 - - TRBV6-6 TGTGCCAGCAGTTGGGTAACCGGGGAGCTGTTTTTT CASSWVTGELFF
TRBJ2-2 - - TRBV4-3 TGCGCCAGCAGCCACGGAGGGGGGCTAAAAGGGGAGCTGTTTTTT CASSHGGGLKGELFF
TRBJ2-2 - - TRBV6-6 TGTGCCAGCAGTTCCTCCGCCACCGGGGAGCTGTTTTTT CASSSSATGELFF
TRBJ2-7 - TRBD1 TRBV5-1 TGCGCCAGCAGCTTGGGTGGACAGGGGTACGAGCAGTACTTC CASSLGGQGYEQYF
TRBJ2-1 - TRBD2 TRBV5-1 TGCGCCAGCAGCCCCGGGACTAGCCTCAGCTCCTACAATGAGCAGTTCTTC CASSPGTSLSSYNEQFF
TRBJ1-5 - - TRBV30 TGTGCCTGGAGTGGTGACACCAATCAGCCCCAGCATTTT CAWSGDTNQPQHF
TRBJ2-4 few - TRBV27 TGTGCCAGCAGGGTGGCAGGGTCAAAAAACATTCAGTACTTC CASRVAGSKNIQYF
TRBJ2-3 - TRBD1 TRBV7-9 TGTGCCAGCAGCTACAGGGACAGTCGGGCAGATACGCAGTATTTT CASSYRDSRADTQYF
TRBJ2-7 - - TRBV5-6 TGTGCCAGCAGCTCGTCTTGGTACGAGCAGTACTTC CASSSSWYEQYF
TRBJ1-2 few TRBD1 TRBV28 TGTGCCAGCAGCCTGACAGGGAACTATGGCTACACCTTC CASSLTGNYGYTF
TRBJ2-2 few - TRBV7-9 TGTGCCAGCAGCGACGGCACCGGGGAGCTGTTTTTT CASSDGTGELFF
TRBJ2-5 - TRBD1 TRBV2 TGTGCCAGCAGTGAGTCCGGACAGGGGGCTTTGATAGAGACCCAGTACTTC CASSESGQGALIETQYF
TRBJ1-4 - - TRBV4-1 TGCGCCAGCAGCCAAGTTGGGGATGAAAAACTGTTTTTT CASSQVGDEKLFF
TRBJ2-7 - - TRBV19 TGTGCCAGTAGTCAACACGGGACGTACGAGCAGTACTTC CASSQHGTYEQYF
TRBJ2-5 - - TRBV5-1 TGCGCCAGCAGCTTGCTCGGAGGGAGAGAGACCCAGTACTTC CASSLLGGRETQYF
TRBJ1-1 once TRBD1 TRBV14 TGTGCCAGCAGCCTCGGGACAGGGGGGCGTACCGAAGCTTTCTTT CASSLGTGGRTEAFF
TRBJ2-3 - - TRBV6-5 TGTGCCAGCAGTTACTCTCTGATAGCAGGAGATACGCAGTATTTT CASSYSLIAGDTQYF
TRBJ2-2 - - TRBV3-1/TRBV3-2 TGTGCCAGCAGCCAAGGGACTTATCACACCGGGGAGCTGTTTTTT CASSQGTYHTGELFF
TRBJ1-5 - - TRBV7-2 TGTGCCAGCAGCTTGGGGCCAGTAGGTCAGCCCCAGCATTTT CASSLGPVGQPQHF
TRBJ2-7 - TRBD2 TRBV20-1 TGCAGTGCTGCCGGGGGGTACGAGCAGTACTTC CSAAGGYEQYF
TRBJ2-5 once TRBD2 TRBV6-2/TRBV6-3 TGTGCCAGCAGTTTAGCGGGGGGTCCCCAAGAGACCCAGTACTTC CASSLAGGPQETQYF
TRBJ2-5 - TRBD1 TRBV4-1 TGCGCCAGCAGCCTTGCAGGGGGCAGGCAAGAGACCCAGTACTTC CASSLAGGRQETQYF
TRBJ1-2 - - TRBV19 TGTGCCAGTAGCCAAGATCGGAGGGGTAACGACTATGGCTACACCTTC CASSQDRRGNDYGYTF
TRBJ1-5 medium-sized - TRBV7-9 TGTGCCAGCAGCTTAACACACGCGGGGAATCAGCCCCAGCATTTT CASSLTHAGNQPQHF
TRBJ1-6 once - TRBV6-1 TGTGCCAGCAGTGAACACAAGGGGAATTCACCCCTCCACTTT CASSEHKGNSPLHF
TRBJ2-2 - TRBD1 TRBV29-1 TGCAGCATATGGGACAGGGGAGACGCCGGGGAGCTGTTTTTT CSIWDRGDAGELFF
TRBJ2-7 - TRBD1 TRBV19 TGTGCCACAGGGACAGGGGGAAACGAGCAGTACTTC CATGTGGNEQYF
TRBJ2-3 - TRBD2 TRBV28 TGTGCCAGCAGCCTTTTCGGGGGGGCCGGGGATACGCAGTATTTT CASSLFGGAGDTQYF
TRBJ2-1 - TRBD2 TRBV4-3 TGCGCCAGCAGCCAAGAGGGACTAGCGGGGGCATGGGAGCAGTTCTTC CASSQEGLAGAWEQFF
TRBJ2-1 - TRBD2 TRBV6-1 TGTGCCAGCAGTCTACTAGCGGGGGGGTACAATGAGCAGTTCTTC CASSLLAGGYNEQFF
TRBJ2-7 - TRBD1 TRBV7-9 TGTGCCAGCAGCCCGGGACAGACGTACGAGCAGTACTTC CASSPGQTYEQYF
TRBJ1-2 - - TRBV10-2 TGCGCCAGCAGCTTTGGGGCCGGTGAGGGCTACACCTTC CASSFGAGEGYTF
TRBJ2-2 - - TRBV30 TGTGCCTGGACCGGAAGGTGGACCAGCCCCGGGGAGCTGTTTTTT CAWTGRWTSPGELFF
TRBJ2-2 many - TRBV10-3 TGTGCCATCAGTGATGAGGGGCCCACCGGGGAGCTGTTTTTT CAISDEGPTGELFF
TRBJ2-7 large - TRBV7-7 TGTGCCAGCAGCCTCGGGTCCCTGGGCGCCTACGAGCAGTACTTC CASSLGSLGAYEQYF
TRBJ2-5 - TRBD2 TRBV6-1 TGTGCCAGCAGTGAATTTAGCGGGGGGCAAGAGACCCAGTACTTC CASSEFSGGQETQYF
TRBJ2-2 - - TRBV9 TGTGCCAGCAGTCGCTACACCGGGGAGCTGTTTTTT CASSRYTGELFF
TRBJ1-6 - - TRBV4-1 TGCGCCAGCAGCCAAGCGAGGACCTCCTATAATTCACCCCTCCACTTT CASSQARTSYNSPLHF
TRBJ2-5 - TRBD2 TRBV4-2 TGTGCCAGCAGCAACCGACTAGCGGGGGGTTTTAGTGAGACCCAGTACTTC CASSNRLAGGFSETQYF
TRBJ2-3 - - TRBV6-4 TGTGCCAGCAGTGAGGGTCTAGCGAGCACAGATACGCAGTATTTT CASSEGLASTDTQYF
TRBJ2-7 - TRBD1 TRBV19 TGTGCCAGTAGTTACTCCCCGGGACAGGACTACGAGCAGTACTTC CASSYSPGQDYEQYF
TRBJ1-6 - - TRBV27 TGTGCCAGCAGTTTTACCAGGGGCAATTCACCCCTCCACTTT CASSFTRGNSPLHF
TRBJ1-2 - - TRBV19 TGTGCCAGTGGAGTTAACTATGGCTACACCTTC CASGVNYGYTF